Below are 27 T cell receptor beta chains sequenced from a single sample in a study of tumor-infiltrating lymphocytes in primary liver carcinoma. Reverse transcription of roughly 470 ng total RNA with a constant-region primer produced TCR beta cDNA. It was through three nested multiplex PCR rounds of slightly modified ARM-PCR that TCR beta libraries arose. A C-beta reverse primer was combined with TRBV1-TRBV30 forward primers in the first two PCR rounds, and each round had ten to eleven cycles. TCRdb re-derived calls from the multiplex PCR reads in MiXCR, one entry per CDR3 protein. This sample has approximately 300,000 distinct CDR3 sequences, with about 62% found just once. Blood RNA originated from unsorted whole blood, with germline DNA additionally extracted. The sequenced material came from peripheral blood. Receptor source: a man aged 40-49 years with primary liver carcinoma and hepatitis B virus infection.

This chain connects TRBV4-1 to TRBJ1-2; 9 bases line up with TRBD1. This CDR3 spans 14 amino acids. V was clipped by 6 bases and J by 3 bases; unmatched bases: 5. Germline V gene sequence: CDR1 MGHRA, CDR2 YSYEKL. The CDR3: CASRDRGVDYGYTF. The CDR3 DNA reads TGCGCCAGCAGGGACAGGGGCGTAGACTATGGCTACACCTTC.

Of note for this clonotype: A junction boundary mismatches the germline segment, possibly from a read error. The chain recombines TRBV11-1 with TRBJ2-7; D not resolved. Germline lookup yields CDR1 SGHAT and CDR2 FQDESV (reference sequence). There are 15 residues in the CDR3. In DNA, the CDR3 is TGTGCCAGCAGCTTAGAGGCAGGCGTCACCTACGAGCACTACTTC. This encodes CASSLEAGVTYEHYF.

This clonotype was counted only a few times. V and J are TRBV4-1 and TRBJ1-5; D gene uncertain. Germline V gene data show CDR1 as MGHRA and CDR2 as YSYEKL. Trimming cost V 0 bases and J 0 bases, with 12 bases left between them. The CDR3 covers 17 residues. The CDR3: CASSQERFGISNQPQHF. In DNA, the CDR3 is TGCGCCAGCAGCCAAGAGCGGTTTGGAATTAGCAATCAGCCCCAGCATTTT.

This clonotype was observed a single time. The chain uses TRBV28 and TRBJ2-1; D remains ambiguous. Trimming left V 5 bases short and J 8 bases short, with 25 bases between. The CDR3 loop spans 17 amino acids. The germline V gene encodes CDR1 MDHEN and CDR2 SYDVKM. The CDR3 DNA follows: TGTGCCAGCAGTCCCCTAGGTTCATCGGCCGTTTTCGATGAGCAGTTCTTC. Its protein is CASSPLGSSAVFDEQFF.

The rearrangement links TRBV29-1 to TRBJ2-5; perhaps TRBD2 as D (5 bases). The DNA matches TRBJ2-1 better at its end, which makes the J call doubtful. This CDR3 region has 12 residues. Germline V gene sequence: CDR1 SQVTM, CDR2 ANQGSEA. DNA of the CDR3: TGCAGCGCCGTGTTGAGGGTGGAGACCCAGTTCTTC. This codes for CSAVLRVETQFF.

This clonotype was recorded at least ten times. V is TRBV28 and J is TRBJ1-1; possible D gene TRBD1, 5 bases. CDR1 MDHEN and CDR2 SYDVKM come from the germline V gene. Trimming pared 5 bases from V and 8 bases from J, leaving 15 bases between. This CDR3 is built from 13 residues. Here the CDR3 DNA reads TGTGCCAGCAGTCTCCGGGACGGCCGAGAAGCTTTCTTT. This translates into CASSLRDGREAFF.

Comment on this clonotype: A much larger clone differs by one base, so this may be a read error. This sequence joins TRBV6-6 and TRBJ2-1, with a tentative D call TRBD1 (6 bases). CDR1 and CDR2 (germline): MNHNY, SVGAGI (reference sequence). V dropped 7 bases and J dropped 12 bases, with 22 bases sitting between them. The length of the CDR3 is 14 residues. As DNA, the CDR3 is TGTGCCAGCACCCTGACAGGCACGACCTTTGGGCAGTTCTTC. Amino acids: CASTLTGTTFGQFF.

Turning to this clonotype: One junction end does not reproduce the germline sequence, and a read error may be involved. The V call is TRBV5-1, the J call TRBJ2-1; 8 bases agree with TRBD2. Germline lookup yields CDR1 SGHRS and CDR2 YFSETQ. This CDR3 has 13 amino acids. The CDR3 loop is CAISSSGSNEQFF. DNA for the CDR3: TGCGCCATCAGCTCGAGCGGGAGCAATGAGCAGTTCTTC. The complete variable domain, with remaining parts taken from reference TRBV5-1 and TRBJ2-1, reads KAGVTQTPRYLIKTRGQQVTLSCSPISGHRSVSWYQQTPGQGLQFLFEYFSETQRNKGNFPGRFSGRQFSNSRSEMNVSTLELGDSALYLCAISSSGSNEQFFGPGTRLTVL.

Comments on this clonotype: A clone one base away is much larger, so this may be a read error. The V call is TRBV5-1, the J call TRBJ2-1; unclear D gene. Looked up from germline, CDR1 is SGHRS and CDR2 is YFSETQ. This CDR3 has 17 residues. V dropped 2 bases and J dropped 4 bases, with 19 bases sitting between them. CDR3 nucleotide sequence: TGCGCCAGCAGCTTCGAGTGGGGTCTTCTGACTTACAATGAGCAGTTCTTC. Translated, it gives CASSFEWGLLTYNEQFF.

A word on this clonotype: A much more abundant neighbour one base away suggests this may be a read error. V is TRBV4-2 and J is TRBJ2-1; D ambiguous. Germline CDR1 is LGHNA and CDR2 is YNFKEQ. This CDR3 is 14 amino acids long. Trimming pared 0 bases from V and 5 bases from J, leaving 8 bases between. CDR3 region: CASSQDQADNEQFF. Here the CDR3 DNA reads TGTGCCAGCAGCCAAGACCAGGCGGACAATGAGCAGTTCTTC.

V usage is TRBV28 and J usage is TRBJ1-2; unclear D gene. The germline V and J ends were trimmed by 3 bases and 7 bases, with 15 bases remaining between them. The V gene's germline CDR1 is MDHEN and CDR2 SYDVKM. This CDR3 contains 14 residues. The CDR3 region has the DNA TGTGCCAGCAGTTTGATCGGATTTAATGCTGGCTACACCTTC. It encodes CASSLIGFNAGYTF.

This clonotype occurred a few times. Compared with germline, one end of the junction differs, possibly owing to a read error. The CDR3: CASSSTQDRGIF. DNA for the CDR3: TGTGCCAGCAGTTCGACCCAGGACAGGGGAATATTT. V gene TRBV28 combines with J gene TRBJ1-3, with 9 positions matching TRBD1. Germline V CDR1 and CDR2: MDHEN, SYDVKM. CDR3 size: 12 residues.

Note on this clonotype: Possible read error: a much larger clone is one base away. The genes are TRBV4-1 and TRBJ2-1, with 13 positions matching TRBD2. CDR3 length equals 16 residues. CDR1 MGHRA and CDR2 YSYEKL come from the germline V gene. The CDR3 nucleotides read TGCGCCAGCAGCCAAGTTACTAGCGGGGGGGAAGGTGAGCTGTTCTTC. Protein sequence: CASSQVTSGGEGELFF.

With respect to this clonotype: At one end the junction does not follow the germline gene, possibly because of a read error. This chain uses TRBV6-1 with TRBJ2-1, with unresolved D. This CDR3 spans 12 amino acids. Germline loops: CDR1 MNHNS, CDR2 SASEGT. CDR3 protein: CAGSAYSNEQFF. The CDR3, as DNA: TGTGCCGGCAGTGCCTACAGCAATGAGCAGTTCTTC.

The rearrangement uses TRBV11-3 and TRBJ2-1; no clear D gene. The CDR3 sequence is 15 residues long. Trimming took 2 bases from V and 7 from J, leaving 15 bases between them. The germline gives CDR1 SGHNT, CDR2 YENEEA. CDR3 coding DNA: TGTGCCAGCAGCTTAAGAGCAGCACAAGGGAATGAGCAGTTCTTC. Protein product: CASSLRAAQGNEQFF.

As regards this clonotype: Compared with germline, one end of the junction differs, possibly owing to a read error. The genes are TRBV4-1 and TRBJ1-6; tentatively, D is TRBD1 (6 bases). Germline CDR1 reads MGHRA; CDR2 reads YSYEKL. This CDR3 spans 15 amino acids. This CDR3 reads CASSQESTGNSSLHF. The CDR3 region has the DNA TGCGCCAGCAGCCAAGAAAGCACAGGGAATTCATCCCTCCACTTT.

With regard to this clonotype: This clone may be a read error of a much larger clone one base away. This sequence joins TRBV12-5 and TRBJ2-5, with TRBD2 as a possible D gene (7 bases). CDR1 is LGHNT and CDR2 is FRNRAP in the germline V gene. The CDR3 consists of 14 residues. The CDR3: CASGQSGGQETQCF. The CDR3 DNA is TGTGCTAGTGGTCAATCGGGGGGCCAAGAGACCCAGTGCTTC.

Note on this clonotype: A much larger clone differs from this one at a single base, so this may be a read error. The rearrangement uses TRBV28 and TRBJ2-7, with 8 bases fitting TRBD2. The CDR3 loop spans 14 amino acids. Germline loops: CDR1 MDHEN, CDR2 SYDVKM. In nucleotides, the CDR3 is TGTGCCAACAGTCGGGGGGGACTACATTACGAGCAGTACTTC. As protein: CANSRGGLHYEQYF.

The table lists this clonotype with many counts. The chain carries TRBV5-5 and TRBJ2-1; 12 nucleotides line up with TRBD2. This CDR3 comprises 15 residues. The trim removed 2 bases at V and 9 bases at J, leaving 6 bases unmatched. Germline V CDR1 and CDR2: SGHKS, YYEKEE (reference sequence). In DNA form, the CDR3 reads TGTGCCAGCAGCTTAGATCTAGCGGGAGGGAGTGAGCAGTTCTTC. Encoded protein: CASSLDLAGGSEQFF.

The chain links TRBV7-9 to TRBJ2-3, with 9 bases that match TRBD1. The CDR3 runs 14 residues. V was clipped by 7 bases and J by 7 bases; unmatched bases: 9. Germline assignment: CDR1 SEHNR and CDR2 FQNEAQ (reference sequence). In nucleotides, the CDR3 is TGTGCCAGCAACCCACAGGGGGCTGGATATACGCAGTATTTT. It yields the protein CASNPQGAGYTQYF.

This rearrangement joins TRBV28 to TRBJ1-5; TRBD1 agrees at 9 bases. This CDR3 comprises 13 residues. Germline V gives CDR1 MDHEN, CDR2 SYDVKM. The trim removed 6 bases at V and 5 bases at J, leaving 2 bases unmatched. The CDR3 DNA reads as TGTGCCAGCAGGGGACAGGGTCATCAGCCCCAGCATTTT. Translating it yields CASRGQGHQPQHF.

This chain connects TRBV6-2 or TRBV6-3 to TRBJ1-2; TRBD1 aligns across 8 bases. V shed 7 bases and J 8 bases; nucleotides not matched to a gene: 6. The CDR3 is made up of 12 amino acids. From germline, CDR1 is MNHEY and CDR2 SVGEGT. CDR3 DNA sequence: TGTGCCAGCATCCAGGGGGCCGGCGGCTACACCTTC. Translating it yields CASIQGAGGYTF.

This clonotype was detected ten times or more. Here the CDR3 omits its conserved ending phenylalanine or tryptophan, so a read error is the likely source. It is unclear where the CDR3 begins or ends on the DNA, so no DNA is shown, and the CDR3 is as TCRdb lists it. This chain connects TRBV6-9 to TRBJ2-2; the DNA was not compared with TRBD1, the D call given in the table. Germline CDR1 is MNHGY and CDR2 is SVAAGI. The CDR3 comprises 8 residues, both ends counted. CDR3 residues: CASIMDRE.

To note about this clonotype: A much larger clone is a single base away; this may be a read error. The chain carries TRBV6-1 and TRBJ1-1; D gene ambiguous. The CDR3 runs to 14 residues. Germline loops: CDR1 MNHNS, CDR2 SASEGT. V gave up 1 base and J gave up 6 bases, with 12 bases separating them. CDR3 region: CASSEVGNGAEAFF. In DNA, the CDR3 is TGTGCCAGCAGTGAAGTAGGCAATGGCGCTGAAGCTTTCTTT.

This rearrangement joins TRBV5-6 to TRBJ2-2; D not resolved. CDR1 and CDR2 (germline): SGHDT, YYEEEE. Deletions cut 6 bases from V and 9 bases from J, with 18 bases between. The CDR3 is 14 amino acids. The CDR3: CASTPLPPTRELFF. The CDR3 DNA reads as TGTGCCAGCACCCCCTTACCCCCGACCAGGGAGCTGTTTTTT.

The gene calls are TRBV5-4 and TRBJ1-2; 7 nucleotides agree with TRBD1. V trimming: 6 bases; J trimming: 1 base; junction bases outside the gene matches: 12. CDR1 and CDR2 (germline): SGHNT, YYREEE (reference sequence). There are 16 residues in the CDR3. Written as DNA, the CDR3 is TGTGCCAGCATCACGGACAGGTCCACCGTTAACTATGGCTACACCTTC. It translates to CASITDRSTVNYGYTF.

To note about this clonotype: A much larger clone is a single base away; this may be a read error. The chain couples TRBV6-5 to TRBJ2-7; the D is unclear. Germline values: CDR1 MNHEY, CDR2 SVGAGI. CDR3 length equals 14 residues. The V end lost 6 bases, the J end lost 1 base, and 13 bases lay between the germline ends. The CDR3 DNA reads TGTGCCAGCAGGACCAGGAGTAGGTCCTACGAGCAGTACTTC. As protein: CASRTRSRSYEQYF.